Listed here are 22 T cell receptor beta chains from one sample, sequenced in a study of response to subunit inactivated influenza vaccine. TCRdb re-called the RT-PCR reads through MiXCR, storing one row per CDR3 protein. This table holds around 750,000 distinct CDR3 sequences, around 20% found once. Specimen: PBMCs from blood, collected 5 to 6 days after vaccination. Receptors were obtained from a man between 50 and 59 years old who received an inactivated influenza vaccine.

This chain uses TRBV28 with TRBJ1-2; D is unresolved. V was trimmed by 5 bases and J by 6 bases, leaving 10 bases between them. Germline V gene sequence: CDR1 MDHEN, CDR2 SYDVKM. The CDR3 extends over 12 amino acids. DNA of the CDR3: TGTGCCAGCAGTGTCTTGGCGGATGGCTACACCTTC. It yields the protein CASSVLADGYTF.

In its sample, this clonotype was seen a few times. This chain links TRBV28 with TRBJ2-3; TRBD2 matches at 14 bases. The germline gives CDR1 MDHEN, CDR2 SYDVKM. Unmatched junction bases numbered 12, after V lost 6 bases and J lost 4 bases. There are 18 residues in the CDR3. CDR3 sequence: CASRVERGLAGDPDTQYF. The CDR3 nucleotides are TGTGCCAGCAGGGTCGAGAGGGGACTAGCGGGAGATCCAGATACGCAGTATTTT.

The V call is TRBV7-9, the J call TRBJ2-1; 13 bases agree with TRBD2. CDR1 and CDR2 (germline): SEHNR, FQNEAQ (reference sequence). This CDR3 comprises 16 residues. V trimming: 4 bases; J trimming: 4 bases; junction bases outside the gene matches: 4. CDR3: CASSWGLAGTYNEQFF. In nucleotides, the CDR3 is TGTGCCAGCAGCTGGGGACTAGCGGGGACATACAATGAGCAGTTCTTC.

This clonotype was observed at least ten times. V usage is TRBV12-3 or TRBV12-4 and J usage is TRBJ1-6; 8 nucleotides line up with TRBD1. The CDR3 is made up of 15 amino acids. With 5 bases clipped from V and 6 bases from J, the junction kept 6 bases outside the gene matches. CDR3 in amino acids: CASSTGGTVNSPLHF. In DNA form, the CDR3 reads TGTGCCAGCAGTACAGGGGGGACAGTTAATTCACCCCTCCACTTT.

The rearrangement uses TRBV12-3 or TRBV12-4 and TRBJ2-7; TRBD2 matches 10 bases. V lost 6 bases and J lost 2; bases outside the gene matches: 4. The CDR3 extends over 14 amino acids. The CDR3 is CASSLSGGPYEQYF. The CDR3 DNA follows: TGTGCCAGCAGCCTTAGCGGGGGGCCCTACGAGCAGTACTTC.

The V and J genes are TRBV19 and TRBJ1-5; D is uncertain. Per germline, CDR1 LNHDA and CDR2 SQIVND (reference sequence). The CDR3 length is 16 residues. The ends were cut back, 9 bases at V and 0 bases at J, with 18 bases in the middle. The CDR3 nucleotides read TGTGCCAGCACAACCTTCATTGACACTAGCAATCAGCCCCAGCATTTT. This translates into CASTTFIDTSNQPQHF.

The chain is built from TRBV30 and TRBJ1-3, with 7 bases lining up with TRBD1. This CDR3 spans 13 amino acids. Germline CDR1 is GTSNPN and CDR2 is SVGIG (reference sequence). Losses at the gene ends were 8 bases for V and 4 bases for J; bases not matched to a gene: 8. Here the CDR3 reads CAAAGQQGNTIYF. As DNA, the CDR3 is TGTGCCGCAGCGGGACAGCAAGGAAACACCATATATTTT.

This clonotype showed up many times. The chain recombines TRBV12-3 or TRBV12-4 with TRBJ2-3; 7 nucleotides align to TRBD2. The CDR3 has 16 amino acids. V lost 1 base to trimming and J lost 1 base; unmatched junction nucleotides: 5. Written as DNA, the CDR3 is TGTGCCAGCAGTTTAGGGGCGGGGGACCGCACAGATACGCAGTATTTT. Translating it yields CASSLGAGDRTDTQYF.

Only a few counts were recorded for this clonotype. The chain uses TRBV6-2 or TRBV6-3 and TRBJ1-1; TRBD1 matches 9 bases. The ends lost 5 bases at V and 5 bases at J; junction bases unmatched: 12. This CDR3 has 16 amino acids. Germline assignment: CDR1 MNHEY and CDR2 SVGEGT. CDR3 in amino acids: CASSDRQGVMGTEAFF. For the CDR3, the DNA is TGTGCCAGCAGTGACAGACAGGGGGTGATGGGGACTGAAGCTTTCTTT.

CDR3 in DNA: TGTGCCAGCACTCCGGGACAGGGGGTCGAGACCCAGTACTTC. Translating gives CASTPGQGVETQYF. This chain connects TRBV7-9 to TRBJ2-5; 11 bases fit TRBD1. CDR1 is SEHNR and CDR2 is FQNEAQ in the germline V gene (reference sequence). After removal of 7 bases from V and 5 bases from J, the junction contained 6 bases not matched to a gene. The CDR3 extends over 14 amino acids. Full variable domain (missing parts from reference TRBV7-9 and TRBJ2-5): DTGVSQNPRHKITKRGQNVTFRCDPISEHNRLYWYRQTLGQGPEFLTYFQNEAQLEKSRLLSDRFSAERPKGSFSTLEIQRTEQGDSAMYLCASTPGQGVETQYFGPGTRLLVL.

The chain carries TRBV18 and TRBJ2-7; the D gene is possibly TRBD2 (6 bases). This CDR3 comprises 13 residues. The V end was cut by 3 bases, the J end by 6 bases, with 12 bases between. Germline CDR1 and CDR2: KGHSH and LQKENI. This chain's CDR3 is CASSPPASAEQYF. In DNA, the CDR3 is TGTGCCAGCTCACCGCCTGCTAGCGCCGAGCAGTACTTC.

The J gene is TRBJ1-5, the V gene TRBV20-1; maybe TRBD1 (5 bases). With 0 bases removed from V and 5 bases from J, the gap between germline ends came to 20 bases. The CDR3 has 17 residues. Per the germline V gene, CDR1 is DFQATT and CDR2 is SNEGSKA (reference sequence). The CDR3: CSARDRRGRLRDQPQHF. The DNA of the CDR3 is TGCAGTGCTAGAGATAGAAGGGGCCGATTAAGAGATCAGCCCCAGCATTTT.

This chain's CDR3 is CASSPISGTYNEQFF. In DNA form, the CDR3 reads TGTGCCAGCAGCCCTATAAGCGGGACCTACAATGAGCAGTTCTTC. The gene calls are TRBV3-1 and TRBJ2-1; 7 nucleotides agree with TRBD2. V shed 4 bases and J 2 bases; nucleotides not matched to a gene: 5. The CDR3 runs to 15 residues. Germline lookup yields CDR1 LGHDT and CDR2 YNNKEL (reference sequence).

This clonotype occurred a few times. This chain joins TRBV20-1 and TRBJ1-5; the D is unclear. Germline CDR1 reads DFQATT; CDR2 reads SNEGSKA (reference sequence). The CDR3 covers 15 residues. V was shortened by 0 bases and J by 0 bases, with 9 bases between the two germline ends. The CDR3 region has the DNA TGCAGTGCTAGAGAGTCACAATATAGCAATCAGCCCCAGCATTTT. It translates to CSARESQYSNQPQHF.

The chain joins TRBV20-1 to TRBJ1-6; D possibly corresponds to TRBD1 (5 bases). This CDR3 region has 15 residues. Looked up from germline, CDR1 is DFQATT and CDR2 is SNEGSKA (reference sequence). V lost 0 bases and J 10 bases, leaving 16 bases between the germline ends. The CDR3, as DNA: TGCAGTGCTAGAGACCTCGACAGCACGGGATCACCCCTCCACTTT. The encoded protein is CSARDLDSTGSPLHF.

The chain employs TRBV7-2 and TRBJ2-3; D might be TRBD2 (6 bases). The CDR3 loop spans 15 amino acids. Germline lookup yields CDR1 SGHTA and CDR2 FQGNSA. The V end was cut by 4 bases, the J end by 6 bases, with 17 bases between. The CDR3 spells CASSSFPQGLDTQYF. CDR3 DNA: TGTGCCAGCAGCTCTTTCCCCCAGGGACTGGATACGCAGTATTTT.

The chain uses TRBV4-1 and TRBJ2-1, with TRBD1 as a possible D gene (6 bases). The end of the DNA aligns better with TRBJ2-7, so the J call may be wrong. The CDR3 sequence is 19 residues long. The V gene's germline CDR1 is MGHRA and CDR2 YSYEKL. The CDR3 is CASSHQMTGKGSEIDEQYF. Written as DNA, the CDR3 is TGCGCCAGCAGCCACCAAATGACAGGTAAAGGCTCAGAAATCGATGAGCAGTACTTC.

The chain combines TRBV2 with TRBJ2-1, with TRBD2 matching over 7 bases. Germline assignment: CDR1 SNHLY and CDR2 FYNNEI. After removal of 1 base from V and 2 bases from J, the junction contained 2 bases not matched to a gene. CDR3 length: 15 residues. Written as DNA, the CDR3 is TGTGCCAGCAGTGAAGAGCGGGGTACCTACAATGAGCAGTTCTTC. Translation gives CASSEERGTYNEQFF.

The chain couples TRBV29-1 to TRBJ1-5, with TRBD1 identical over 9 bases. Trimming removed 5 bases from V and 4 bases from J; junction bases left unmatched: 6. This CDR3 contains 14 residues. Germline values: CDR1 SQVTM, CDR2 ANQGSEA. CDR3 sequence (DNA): TGCAGCGTTAAAACCGGGACAGGGAATCAGCCCCAGCATTTT. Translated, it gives CSVKTGTGNQPQHF.

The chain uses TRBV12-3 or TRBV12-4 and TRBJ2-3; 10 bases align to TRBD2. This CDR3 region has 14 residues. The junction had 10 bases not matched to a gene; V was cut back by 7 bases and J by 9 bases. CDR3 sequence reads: CASTRTSGQRTQYF. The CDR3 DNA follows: TGTGCCAGCACCCGGACTAGCGGCCAGAGAACGCAGTATTTT.

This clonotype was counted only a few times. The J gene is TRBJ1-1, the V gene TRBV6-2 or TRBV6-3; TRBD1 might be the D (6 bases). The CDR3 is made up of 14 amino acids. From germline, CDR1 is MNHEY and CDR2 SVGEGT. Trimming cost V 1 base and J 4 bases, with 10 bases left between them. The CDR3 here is CASSYLQGLTEAFF. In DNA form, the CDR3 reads TGTGCCAGCAGTTACTTACAGGGCCTCACTGAAGCTTTCTTT.

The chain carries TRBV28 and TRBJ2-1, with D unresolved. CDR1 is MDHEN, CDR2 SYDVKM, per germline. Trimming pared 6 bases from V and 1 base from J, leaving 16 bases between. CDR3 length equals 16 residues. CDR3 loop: CASSPPGQRSYNEQFF. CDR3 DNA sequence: TGTGCCAGCAGCCCCCCTGGGCAGAGATCCTACAATGAGCAGTTCTTC.